This section outlines one T cell receptor beta chain sequence together with its context. Its target is not known. Primers for the PCR totalled 60 Vbeta and 13 Jbeta. Profiled with immunoSEQ multiplex PCR; TCRdb holds only in-frame clones, not every one. The sample records roughly 120,000 clones, 65% to 80% being singletons. This entry comes from a study of cytomegalovirus exposure and HLA in healthy donors. As for the study in general: Within the Caucasian-associated ancestry cluster were around four fifths of the 398 genotyped donors.

Study outcomes and limitations: Per a prior analysis, the majority of TCR beta V segments were productive roughly 90% or roughly 30% of the time. Presence/absence results assume similar sequencing depth per donor, which may not hold. CMV serostatus stood as the only immune exposure information on hand.

CDR1 and CDR2 (germline): SGHDT, YYEEEE. Losses at the gene ends were 1 base for V and 9 bases for J; bases not matched to a gene: 6. This CDR3 is 14 amino acids long. This clonotype originated in an older woman in good health and CMV-seropositive. The sequenced sample consisted of PBMCs. The chain recombines TRBV5-6 with TRBJ1-5; 8 bases fit TRBD1. Here the CDR3 reads CASSLQGAPSPQHF. As DNA, the CDR3 is TGTGCCAGCAGCTTGCAGGGGGCTCCCTCGCCCCAGCATTTT. Full variable domain (missing parts from reference TRBV5-6 and TRBJ1-5): DAGVTQSPTHLIKTRGQQVTLRCSPKSGHDTVSWYQQALGQGPQFIFQYYEEEERQRGNFPDRFSGHQFPNYSSELNVNALLLGDSALYLCASSLQGAPSPQHFGDGTRLSIL.